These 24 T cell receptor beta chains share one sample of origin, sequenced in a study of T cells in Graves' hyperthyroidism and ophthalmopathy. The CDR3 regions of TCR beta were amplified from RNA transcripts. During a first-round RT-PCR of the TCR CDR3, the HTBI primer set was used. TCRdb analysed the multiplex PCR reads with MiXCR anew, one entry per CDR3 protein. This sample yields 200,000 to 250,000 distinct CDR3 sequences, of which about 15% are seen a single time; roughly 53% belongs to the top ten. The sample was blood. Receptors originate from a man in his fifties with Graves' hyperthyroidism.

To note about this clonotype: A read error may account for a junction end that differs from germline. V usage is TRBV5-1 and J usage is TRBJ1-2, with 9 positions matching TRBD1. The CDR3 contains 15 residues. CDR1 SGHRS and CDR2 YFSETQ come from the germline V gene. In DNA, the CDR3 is TGTGCCAGCAGCTTGGGACAGGGACCGGGGTATGGCTACACCTTC. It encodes CASSLGQGPGYGYTF.

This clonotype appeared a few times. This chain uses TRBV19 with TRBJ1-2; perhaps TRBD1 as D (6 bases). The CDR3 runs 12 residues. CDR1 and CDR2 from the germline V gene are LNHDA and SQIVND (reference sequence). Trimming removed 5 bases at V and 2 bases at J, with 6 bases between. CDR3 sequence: CASSGQNYGYTF. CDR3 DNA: TGTGCCAGTAGTGGACAGAACTATGGCTACACCTTC.

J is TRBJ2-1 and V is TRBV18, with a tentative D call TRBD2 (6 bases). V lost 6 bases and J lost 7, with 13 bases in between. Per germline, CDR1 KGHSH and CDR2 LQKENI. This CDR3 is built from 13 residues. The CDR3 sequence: CASSPPGVNEQFF. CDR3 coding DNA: TGTGCCAGCTCCCCTCCGGGGGTTAATGAGCAGTTCTTC.

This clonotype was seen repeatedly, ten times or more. This CDR3 is CASSPGQHTDTQYF. CDR3 sequence (DNA): TGTGCCAGCAGTCCCGGGCAGCACACAGATACGCAGTATTTT. The gene calls are TRBV7-3 and TRBJ2-3; D unresolved. With 6 bases removed from V and 2 bases from J, the gap between germline ends came to 12 bases. Germline V gene lookup returns CDR1 SGHTA and CDR2 FQGTGA. The CDR3 covers 14 residues.

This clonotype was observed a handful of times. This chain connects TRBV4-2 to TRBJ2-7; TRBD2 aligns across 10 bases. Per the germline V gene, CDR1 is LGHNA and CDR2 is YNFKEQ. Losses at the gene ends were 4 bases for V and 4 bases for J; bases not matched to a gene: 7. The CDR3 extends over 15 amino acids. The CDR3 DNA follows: TGTGCCAGCAGCCGAGGGACTAGCGTCGATTACGAGCAGTACTTC. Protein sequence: CASSRGTSVDYEQYF.

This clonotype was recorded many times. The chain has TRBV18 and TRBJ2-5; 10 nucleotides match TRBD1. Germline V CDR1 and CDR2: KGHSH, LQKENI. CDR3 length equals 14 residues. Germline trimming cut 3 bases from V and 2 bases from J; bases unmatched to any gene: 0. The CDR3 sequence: CASSPDRGQETQYF. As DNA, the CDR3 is TGTGCCAGCTCACCGGACAGGGGGCAAGAGACCCAGTACTTC.

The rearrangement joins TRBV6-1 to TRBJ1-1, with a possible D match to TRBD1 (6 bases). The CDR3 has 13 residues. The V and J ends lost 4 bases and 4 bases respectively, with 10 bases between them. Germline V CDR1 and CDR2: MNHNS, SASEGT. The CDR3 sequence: CASSGRGVTEAFF. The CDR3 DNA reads TGTGCCAGCAGTGGCAGGGGAGTCACTGAAGCTTTCTTT.

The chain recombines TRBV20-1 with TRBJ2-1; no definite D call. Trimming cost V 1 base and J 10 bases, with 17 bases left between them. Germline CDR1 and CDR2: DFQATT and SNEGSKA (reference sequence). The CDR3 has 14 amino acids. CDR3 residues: CSARGLLGLREQFF. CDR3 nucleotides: TGCAGTGCTAGAGGGCTCTTGGGTCTTAGGGAGCAGTTCTTC.

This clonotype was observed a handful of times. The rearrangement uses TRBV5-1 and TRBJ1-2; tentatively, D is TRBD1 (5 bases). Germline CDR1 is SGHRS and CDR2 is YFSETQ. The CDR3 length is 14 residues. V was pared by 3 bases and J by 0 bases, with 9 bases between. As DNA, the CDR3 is TGCGCCAGCAGCTCAGACAGCGCTAACTATGGCTACACCTTC. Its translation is CASSSDSANYGYTF. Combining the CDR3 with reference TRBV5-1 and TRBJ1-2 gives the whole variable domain KAGVTQTPRYLIKTRGQQVTLSCSPISGHRSVSWYQQTPGQGLQFLFEYFSETQRNKGNFPGRFSGRQFSNSRSEMNVSTLELGDSALYLCASSSDSANYGYTFGSGTRLTVV.

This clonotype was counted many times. The CDR3 here is CASSYRLTGQIIMNTEAFF. The CDR3, as DNA: TGTGCCAGCAGTTACCGGTTAACCGGACAGATTATCATGAACACTGAAGCTTTCTTT. The chain uses TRBV6-2 or TRBV6-3 and TRBJ1-1; a possible D gene is TRBD1 (6 bases). Germline V gives CDR1 MNHEY, CDR2 SVGEGT. V was clipped by 2 bases and J by 0 bases, with 22 bases between them. This CDR3 contains 19 residues.

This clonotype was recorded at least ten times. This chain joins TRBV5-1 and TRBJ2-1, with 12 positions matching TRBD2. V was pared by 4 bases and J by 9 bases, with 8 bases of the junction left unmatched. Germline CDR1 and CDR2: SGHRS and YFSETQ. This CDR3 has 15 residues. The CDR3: CASSRRLAGVSEQFF. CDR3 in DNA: TGCGCCAGCAGCCGGAGACTAGCGGGAGTTAGTGAGCAGTTCTTC.

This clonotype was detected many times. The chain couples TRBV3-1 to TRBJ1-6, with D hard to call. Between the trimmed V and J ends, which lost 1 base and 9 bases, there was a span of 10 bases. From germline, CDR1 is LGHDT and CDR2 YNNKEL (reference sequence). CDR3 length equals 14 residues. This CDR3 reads CASSQVIDGSPLHF. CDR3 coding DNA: TGTGCCAGCAGCCAAGTCATCGACGGTTCACCCCTCCACTTT.

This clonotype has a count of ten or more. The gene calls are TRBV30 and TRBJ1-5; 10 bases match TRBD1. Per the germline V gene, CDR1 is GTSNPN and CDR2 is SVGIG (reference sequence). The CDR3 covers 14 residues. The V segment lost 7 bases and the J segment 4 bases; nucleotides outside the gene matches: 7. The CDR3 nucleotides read TGTGCCTATTCCCGGGACAGGGGTAATCAGCCCCAGCATTTT. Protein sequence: CAYSRDRGNQPQHF.

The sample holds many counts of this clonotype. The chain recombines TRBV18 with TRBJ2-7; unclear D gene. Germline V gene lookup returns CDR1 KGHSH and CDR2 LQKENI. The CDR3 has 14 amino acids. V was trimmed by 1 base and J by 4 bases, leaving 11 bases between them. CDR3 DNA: TGTGCCAGCTCACCACAGTACAGCTCATACGAGCAGTACTTC. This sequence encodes CASSPQYSSYEQYF.

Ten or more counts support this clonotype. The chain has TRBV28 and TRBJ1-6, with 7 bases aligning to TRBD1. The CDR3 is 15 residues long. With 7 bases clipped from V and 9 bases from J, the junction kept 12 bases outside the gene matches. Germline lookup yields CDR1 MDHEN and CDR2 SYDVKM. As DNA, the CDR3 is TGTGCCAGCATGGGCGACAGGGTTGGTCGTTCACCCCTCCACTTT. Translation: CASMGDRVGRSPLHF.

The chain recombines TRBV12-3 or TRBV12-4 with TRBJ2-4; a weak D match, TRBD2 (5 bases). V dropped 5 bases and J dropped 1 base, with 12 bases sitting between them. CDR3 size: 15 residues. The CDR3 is CASSTLVGAKNIQYF. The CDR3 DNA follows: TGTGCCAGCAGTACACTAGTCGGGGCCAAAAACATTCAGTACTTC.

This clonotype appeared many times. CDR3: CASSPTSGRGNEQFF. CDR3 nucleotide sequence: TGTGCCAGCAGCCCCACTAGCGGGAGGGGAAATGAGCAGTTCTTC. The chain links TRBV7-9 to TRBJ2-1, with 13 nucleotides matching TRBD2. Germline values: CDR1 SEHNR, CDR2 FQNEAQ (reference sequence). J lost 7 bases, V lost 5 bases, and 5 bases had no gene match. The CDR3 covers 15 residues.

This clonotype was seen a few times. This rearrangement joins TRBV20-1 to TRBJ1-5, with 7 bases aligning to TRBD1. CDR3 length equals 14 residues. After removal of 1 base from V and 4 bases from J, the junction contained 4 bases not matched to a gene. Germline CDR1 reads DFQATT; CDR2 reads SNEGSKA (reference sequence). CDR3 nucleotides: TGCAGTGCTAGAGCTAGACAGGGAAATCAGCCCCAGCATTTT. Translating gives CSARARQGNQPQHF.

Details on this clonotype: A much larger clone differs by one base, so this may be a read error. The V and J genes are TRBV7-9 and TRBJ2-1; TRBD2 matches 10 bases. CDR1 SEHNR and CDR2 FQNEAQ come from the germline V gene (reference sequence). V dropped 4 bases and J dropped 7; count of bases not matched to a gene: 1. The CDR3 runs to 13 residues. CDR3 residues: CASSSTSGNEQFF. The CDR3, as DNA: TGTGCCAGCAGCTCGACTAGCGGGAATGAGCAGTTCTTC.

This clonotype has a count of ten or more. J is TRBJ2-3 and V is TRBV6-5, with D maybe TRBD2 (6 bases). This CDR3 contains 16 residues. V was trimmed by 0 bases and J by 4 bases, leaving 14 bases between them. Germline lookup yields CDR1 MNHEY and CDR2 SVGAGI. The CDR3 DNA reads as TGTGCCAGCAGTTACTCGCCGGGAGACGTAGCAGATACGCAGTATTTT. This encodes CASSYSPGDVADTQYF.

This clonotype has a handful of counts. The CDR3 DNA sequence: TGCAGTAGGGACATCTATGGCTACACCTTC. It is translated as CSRDIYGYTF. The rearrangement joins TRBV20-1 to TRBJ1-2; TRBD1 might be the D (6 bases). The length of the CDR3 is 10 residues. Germline loops: CDR1 DFQATT, CDR2 SNEGSKA (reference sequence). V dropped 8 bases and J dropped 4 bases, with 8 bases sitting between them.

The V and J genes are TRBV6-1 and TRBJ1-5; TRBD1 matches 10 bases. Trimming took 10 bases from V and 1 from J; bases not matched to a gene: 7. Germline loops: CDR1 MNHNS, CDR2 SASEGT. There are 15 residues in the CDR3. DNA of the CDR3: TGTGCCACCGCCCCGACAGGGGGCAGCAATCAGCCCCAGCATTTT. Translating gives CATAPTGGSNQPQHF.

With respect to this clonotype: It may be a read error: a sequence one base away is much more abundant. This CDR3 reads CASSQLGGYNEQYF. DNA for the CDR3: TGTGCCAGCAGCCAACTAGGGGGATACAATGAGCAGTACTTC. The chain uses TRBV11-2 and TRBJ2-1; weak D call: TRBD1 (6 bases). The J call may be faulty, since TRBJ2-7 better matches the DNA end. This CDR3 region has 14 residues. Per germline, CDR1 SGHAT and CDR2 FQNNGV.

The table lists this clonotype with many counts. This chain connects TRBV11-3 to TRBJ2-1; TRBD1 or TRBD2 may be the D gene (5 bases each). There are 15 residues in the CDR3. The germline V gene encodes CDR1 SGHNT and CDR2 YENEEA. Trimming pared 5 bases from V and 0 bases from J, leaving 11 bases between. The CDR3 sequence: CASSPRGGSYNEQFF. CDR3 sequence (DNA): TGTGCCAGCAGCCCACGGGGCGGCTCCTACAATGAGCAGTTCTTC.